This T cell receptor (beta chain) was profiled in a study of identifying expanded T cells in peripheral blood. Study-wide results and caveats: Variance in clone template counts between approximately two-week samples significantly increased with total template count across all healthy donors. Over around two and four weeks, about 17 and 20 clones changed, versus around 1.2 between replicates.

Germline V gives CDR1 SQVTM, CDR2 ANQGSEA. This CDR3 spans 12 amino acids. V was shortened by 4 bases and J by 2 bases, with 8 bases between the two germline ends. Clones were read by immunoSEQ multiplex PCR, and TCRdb kept only the in-frame ones, dropping some. Of around 82,000 clones listed, 84% are singletons. To note about this clone: Its specificity is unknown. Other DNA sequences in the sample encode the same CDR3.

Specimen: blood. J is TRBJ2-5 and V is TRBV29-1; D not resolved. The TCR comes from a person between 18 and 75 years old in good health. CDR3 region: CSVAAGQETQYF. CDR3 DNA sequence: TGCAGCGTTGCGGCAGGACAAGAGACCCAGTACTTC. The variable domain in full, with the rest retrieved from reference TRBV29-1 and TRBJ2-5, is SAVISQKPSRDICQRGTSLTIQCQVDSQVTMMFWYRQQPGQSLTLIATANQGSEATYESGFVIDKFPISRPNLTFSTLTVSNMSPEDSSIYLCSVAAGQETQYFGPGTRLLVL.